These 7 T cell receptor beta chains came from one sample sequenced in a study of persistence of HIV-infected CD4 T cells. The libraries were made with immunoSEQ version 4 in survey mode. Assay used: immunoSEQ multiplex PCR; TCRdb lists only in-frame clones, some missing. This sample has 30,000 to 45,000 clones, with 75% to 90% found just once. Overlapping HIV-1 Gag 15-mer peptides at approximately 0.96 ug per peptide per mL were used. Memory cells lacking CD40L and CD69 with high CD45RO were sorted. No antigens are known for them. Here the sequenced sample was cultured CD4+ T cells from PBMCs, taken from a patient who received antiretroviral therapy. The receptors here all came from an adult with HIV. The donor label of this sample is uncertain.

The sample holds a few counts of this clone. The chain has TRBV27 and TRBJ1-2; weak D call: TRBD1 (6 bases). V dropped 2 bases and J dropped 5 bases, with 21 bases sitting between them. Germline lookup yields CDR1 MNHEY and CDR2 SMNVEV (reference sequence). CDR3 length: 17 residues. CDR3 protein: CASSLKAGAYGKYGYTF. CDR3 nucleotides: TGTGCCAGCAGTTTAAAGGCAGGGGCCTATGGGAAGTATGGCTACACCTTC.

The chain joins TRBV7-3 to TRBJ1-6; 7 bases line up with TRBD1. This CDR3 is 15 amino acids long. The germline gives CDR1 SGHTA, CDR2 FQGTGA. V trimming: 5 bases; J trimming: 6 bases; junction bases outside the gene matches: 7. The DNA of the CDR3 is TGTGCCAGCAGCCGCACAGGGGACGCTAATTCACCCCTCCACTTT. It translates to CASSRTGDANSPLHF.

The V gene is TRBV30, the J gene TRBJ1-2; D is unresolved. The germline gives CDR1 GTSNPN, CDR2 SVGIG (reference sequence). Trimming took off 2 bases at V and 8 bases at J, with 12 bases between the two ends. The CDR3 sequence is 12 residues long. CDR3 amino acids: CAWSSAVGGYTF. For the CDR3, the DNA is TGTGCCTGGAGTTCCGCCGTGGGGGGCTACACCTTC.

The count of this clone is one. The J gene is TRBJ1-3, the V gene TRBV7-9; D unclear. Germline V lookup: CDR1 SEHNR, CDR2 FQNEAQ (reference sequence). This CDR3 is 13 amino acids long. Trimming cost V 4 bases and J 3 bases, with 7 bases left between them. The CDR3 region has the DNA TGTGCCAGCAGCTGGAGGATTGGAAACACCATATATTTT. Its translation: CASSWRIGNTIYF.

V usage is TRBV11-3 and J usage is TRBJ1-1; no clear D gene. The CDR3 contains 13 residues. CDR1 and CDR2 (germline): SGHNT, YENEEA. V lost 1 base, J lost 1 base, and 4 bases lay in between. CDR3 bases: TGTGCCAGCAGCTTAGGCGGGAACACTGAAGCTTTCTTT. Its protein product is CASSLGGNTEAFF.

The chain recombines TRBV5-6 with TRBJ1-4, with D maybe TRBD1 (6 bases). CDR3 length: 15 amino acids. In germline, CDR1 is SGHDT, CDR2 YYEEEE. V was clipped by 4 bases and J by 5 bases, with 15 bases between them. CDR3 protein: CASSETGGQNEKLFF. CDR3 nucleotide sequence: TGTGCCAGCAGCGAGACAGGCGGCCAAAATGAAAAACTGTTTTTT. The complete variable domain, with remaining parts taken from reference TRBV5-6 and TRBJ1-4, reads DAGVTQSPTHLIKTRGQQVTLRCSPKSGHDTVSWYQQALGQGPQFIFQYYEEEERQRGNFPDRFSGHQFPNYSSELNVNALLLGDSALYLCASSETGGQNEKLFFGSGTQLSVL.

The chain links TRBV4-1 to TRBJ1-6; D may be TRBD1 (6 bases). V shed 1 base and J shed 5 bases, with 18 bases lying between them. The CDR3 totals 18 residues. Germline CDR1 MGHRA, CDR2 YSYEKL. CDR3 DNA: TGCGCCAGCAGCCAAGTATTTGTTGGGGGCTCGGATAATTCACCCCTCCACTTT. Protein product: CASSQVFVGGSDNSPLHF.